The 10 T cell receptor beta chains below come from one sample, sequenced in a study of T cells after yellow fever vaccination. TCRdb redid the calling of the 5' RACE reads with MiXCR, one entry per CDR3 protein. The table includes under 300,000 distinct CDR3 sequences, less than 8.5% detected once. The source was CD4+ T cells sorted from PBMCs, collected 15 days after the yellow fever booster vaccination. Receptors originate from a man younger than 40 who received the YFV17D yellow fever vaccine.

The chain recombines TRBV12-3 or TRBV12-4 with TRBJ2-1; 13 bases are a match to TRBD2. The CDR3 loop spans 17 amino acids. The V and J ends lost 5 bases and 2 bases, in that order; junction bases with no gene match: 6. DNA for the CDR3: TGTGCCAGCAGTGGACTAGCGGGAGAAGGAGCCTACAATGAGCAGTTCTTC. Translating it yields CASSGLAGEGAYNEQFF.

This clonotype has a count of ten or more. The chain carries TRBV20-1 and TRBJ1-2; possibly TRBD1 for D (5 bases). This CDR3 has 13 residues. Germline loops: CDR1 DFQATT, CDR2 SNEGSKA (reference sequence). Between the trimmed V and J ends, which lost 3 bases and 4 bases, there was a span of 12 bases. Written as DNA, the CDR3 is TGCAGTGCTAGCAGGGATTCGGGCTATGGCTACACCTTC. Amino acid sequence: CSASRDSGYGYTF.

This clonotype was seen repeatedly, ten times or more. The chain links TRBV11-3 to TRBJ2-1; 8 positions agree with TRBD2. V lost 3 bases and J lost 8; bases outside the gene matches: 6. The CDR3 extends over 14 amino acids. The V gene's germline CDR1 is SGHNT and CDR2 YENEEA. The CDR3 loop reads CASSFGGLDHEQFF. In nucleotides, the CDR3 is TGTGCCAGCAGCTTCGGGGGACTAGACCATGAGCAGTTCTTC.

This clonotype came up a few times. The gene calls are TRBV5-1 and TRBJ2-3; D may correspond to TRBD1 or TRBD2 (5 bases each). The CDR3 is 18 residues long. Per germline, CDR1 SGHRS and CDR2 YFSETQ. The V end lost 4 bases, the J end lost 3 bases, and 24 bases lay between the germline ends. The chain's CDR3 is CASSRVHPGLARTDTQYF. The CDR3 bases are TGCGCCAGCAGCCGAGTTCACCCGGGGCTAGCCAGGACAGATACGCAGTATTTT.

This clonotype was counted many times. This chain links TRBV3-1 with TRBJ2-7; the D is unclear. V lost 5 bases and J lost 6, with 14 bases in between. The CDR3 extends over 13 amino acids. Germline assignment: CDR1 LGHDT and CDR2 YNNKEL (reference sequence). DNA of the CDR3: TGTGCCAGCAGCGCTTCGGAAGAGTTCGAGCAGTACTTC. It yields the protein CASSASEEFEQYF.

This clonotype was seen many times. The chain employs TRBV7-9 and TRBJ2-3; D remains ambiguous. V lost 5 bases and J lost 2, with 11 bases in between. This CDR3 region has 14 residues. From germline, CDR1 is SEHNR and CDR2 FQNEAQ (reference sequence). The CDR3 is CASSRGPSTDTQYF. As DNA, the CDR3 is TGTGCCAGCAGCCGTGGACCGTCCACAGATACGCAGTATTTT.

The chain has TRBV29-1 and TRBJ1-1; the D gene is possibly TRBD1 (5 bases). The CDR3 extends over 14 amino acids. Germline V gene sequence: CDR1 SQVTM, CDR2 ANQGSEA. Trimming removed 4 bases from V and 7 bases from J, with 19 bases in between. The CDR3 sequence is CSVVRVGSGDEAFF. As DNA, the CDR3 is TGCAGCGTTGTTAGGGTGGGATCGGGGGATGAAGCTTTCTTT.

The chain joins TRBV9 to TRBJ2-7, with a possible D match to TRBD1 (6 bases). Trimming removed 2 bases at V and 4 bases at J, with 13 bases between. The CDR3 contains 14 residues. Germline V CDR1 and CDR2: SGDLS, YYNGEE. The chain's CDR3 is CASSVGTSVYEQYF. CDR3 DNA: TGTGCCAGCAGCGTGGGGACATCAGTTTACGAGCAGTACTTC.

The chain is built from TRBV18 and TRBJ2-5, with D unresolved. Trimming took 1 base from V and 1 from J, leaving 7 bases between them. Germline assignment: CDR1 KGHSH and CDR2 LQKENI. The CDR3 totals 14 residues. This CDR3 reads CASSPRVPQETQYF. The CDR3 DNA reads as TGTGCCAGCTCACCACGAGTTCCCCAAGAGACCCAGTACTTC.

The chain couples TRBV12-3 or TRBV12-4 to TRBJ2-1; D ambiguous. Trimming took 5 bases from V and 7 from J, leaving 15 bases between them. The CDR3 spans 14 residues. CDR3 in amino acids: CASSLDSMGNEQFF. DNA for the CDR3: TGTGCCAGCAGTCTTGACTCAATGGGTAATGAGCAGTTCTTC.